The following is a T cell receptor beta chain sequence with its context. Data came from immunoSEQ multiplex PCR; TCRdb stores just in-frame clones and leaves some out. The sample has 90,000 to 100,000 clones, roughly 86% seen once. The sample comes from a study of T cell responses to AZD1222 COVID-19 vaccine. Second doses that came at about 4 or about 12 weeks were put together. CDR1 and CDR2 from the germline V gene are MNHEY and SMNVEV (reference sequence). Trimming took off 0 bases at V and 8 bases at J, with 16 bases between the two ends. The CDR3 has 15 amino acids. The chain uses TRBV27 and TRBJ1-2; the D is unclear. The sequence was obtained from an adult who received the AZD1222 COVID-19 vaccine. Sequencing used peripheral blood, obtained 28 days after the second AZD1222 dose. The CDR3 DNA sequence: TGTGCCAGCAGTTTATCATGGTCAGTCGACGACGGCTACACCTTC. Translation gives CASSLSWSVDDGYTF.